Shown below are 12 T cell receptor beta chains from a single sample sequenced in a study of OX40 agonist ivuxolimab in advanced cancers. Some clones are missing from TCRdb's copy, which holds only in-frame ones; the method was immunoSEQ multiplex PCR. The sample lists about 75,000 clones; roughly nine tenths were seen once. The sequencing here drew on CD4+ or CD8+ T cells sorted from blood, taken in a trial of the OX40 agonist ivuxolimab. Every receptor here comes from an adult with an advanced solid tumor such as melanoma, head and neck, liver or kidney cancer.

The V gene is TRBV5-1, the J gene TRBJ2-4, with a weak D call TRBD2 (7 bases). The V end lost 0 bases, the J end lost 5 bases, and 12 bases lay between the germline ends. The CDR3 totals 15 residues. Looked up from germline, CDR1 is SGHRS and CDR2 is YFSETQ. This CDR3 is CASSLAGGRENIQYF. The CDR3 DNA sequence: TGCGCCAGCAGCTTGGCCGGGGGGCGAGAAAACATTCAGTACTTC.

The chain has TRBV7-8 and TRBJ1-5, with D possibly being TRBD1 (5 bases). CDR3 length: 14 amino acids. V was shortened by 5 bases and J by 2 bases, with 10 bases between the two germline ends. The V gene's germline CDR1 is SGHVS and CDR2 FQNEAQ. This chain's CDR3 is CASSPGDGNQPQHF. The CDR3 DNA is TGTGCCAGCAGCCCGGGGGACGGCAATCAGCCCCAGCATTTT.

J is TRBJ1-1 and V is TRBV14, with D perhaps TRBD1 (6 bases). Germline lookup yields CDR1 SGHDN and CDR2 FVKESK. Trimming pared 8 bases from V and 0 bases from J, leaving 10 bases between. The CDR3 totals 13 residues. The CDR3 protein is CASRQELNTEAFF. The CDR3 nucleotides are TGTGCCAGCCGACAGGAATTGAACACTGAAGCTTTCTTT.

This clone was seen only once. V and J are TRBV7-7 and TRBJ2-1, with D maybe TRBD1 (6 bases). V was pared by 5 bases and J by 10 bases, with 21 bases between. Germline V CDR1 and CDR2: SSHAT, FNYEAQ (reference sequence). The CDR3 contains 15 residues. The CDR3 spells CASSPEGIQGSEQFF. CDR3 coding DNA: TGTGCCAGCAGCCCGGAAGGCATACAGGGCTCCGAGCAGTTCTTC.

V gene TRBV7-2 combines with J gene TRBJ2-1; D not resolved. V was cut by 1 base and J by 0 bases, with 7 bases left in between. Germline-derived CDR1 and CDR2 are SGHTA and FQGNSA. This CDR3 spans 15 amino acids. CDR3 nucleotide sequence: TGTGCCAGCAGCTTAGGTCCGAGCTCCTACAATGAGCAGTTCTTC. The encoded protein is CASSLGPSSYNEQFF. The full variable domain, in which reference TRBV7-2 and TRBJ2-1 provide the parts outside the CDR3, is GAGVSQSPSNKVTEKGKDVELRCDPISGHTALYWYRQSLGQGLEFLIYFQGNSAPDKSGLPSDRFSAERTGGSVSTLTIQRTQQEDSAVYLCASSLGPSSYNEQFFGPGTRLTVL.

J is TRBJ1-5 and V is TRBV6-6, with D tentatively TRBD1 (5 bases). The germline gives CDR1 MNHNY, CDR2 SVGAGI (reference sequence). The CDR3 spans 14 residues. V was clipped by 0 bases and J by 4 bases, with 7 bases between them. The CDR3 region is CASSYSGGNQPQHF. CDR3 nucleotides: TGTGCCAGCAGTTACTCGGGGGGGAATCAGCCCCAGCATTTT.

The chain links TRBV19 to TRBJ2-7; 7 bases match TRBD2. The junction had 10 bases not matched to a gene; V was cut back by 4 bases and J by 4 bases. The CDR3 consists of 15 residues. The V gene's germline CDR1 is LNHDA and CDR2 SQIVND (reference sequence). The CDR3 DNA sequence: TGTGCCAGTAGTAAGGAAGGGCTAGCGGTATACGAGCAGTACTTC. This gives the protein CASSKEGLAVYEQYF.

The table lists this clone with a few counts. The chain links TRBV28 to TRBJ2-2; D not certain. Germline values: CDR1 MDHEN, CDR2 SYDVKM. This CDR3 comprises 14 residues. V was trimmed by 7 bases and J by 6 bases, leaving 15 bases between them. The CDR3 bases are TGTGCCAGCAAAACCCCTAGTGGGGCCGGGGAGCTGTTTTTT. It encodes CASKTPSGAGELFF.

This sequence joins TRBV6-5 and TRBJ1-1; D ambiguous. Germline CDR1 is MNHEY and CDR2 is SVGAGI. Trimming removed 2 bases at V and 4 bases at J, with 11 bases between. This CDR3 is 14 amino acids long. CDR3 bases: TGTGCCAGCAGTTACACCCTTTCGAGCACTGAAGCTTTCTTT. As protein: CASSYTLSSTEAFF.

The chain has TRBV27 and TRBJ2-7; no firm D call. The V gene's germline CDR1 is MNHEY and CDR2 SMNVEV (reference sequence). Trimming took 6 bases from V and 5 from J, leaving 14 bases between them. This CDR3 has 13 residues. CDR3 DNA: TGTGCCAGCAGAATCCTCGGCAGGCACGAGCAGTACTTC. The encoded protein is CASRILGRHEQYF.

This sequence joins TRBV5-1 and TRBJ1-1; D might be TRBD1 (6 bases). Trimming cost V 6 bases and J 0 bases, with 9 bases left between them. The CDR3 is made up of 13 amino acids. Germline V gene sequence: CDR1 SGHRS, CDR2 YFSETQ. As DNA, the CDR3 is TGCGCCAGCATGGGGGGCCTGAACACTGAAGCTTTCTTT. It specifies CASMGGLNTEAFF.

V usage is TRBV11-2 and J usage is TRBJ2-7; D remains ambiguous. The germline gives CDR1 SGHAT, CDR2 FQNNGV. The CDR3 is 13 residues long. With 2 bases removed from V and 4 bases from J, the gap between germline ends came to 9 bases. Here the CDR3 reads CASSLNRRYEQYF. CDR3 nucleotide sequence: TGTGCCAGCAGCTTAAACCGCCGGTACGAGCAGTACTTC.